Presented here are 6 T cell receptor beta chains from one specimen sequenced in a study of blood T cell repertoires in COVID-19. Only in-frame clones appear in the TCRdb table, and some are missing; sequencing was by immunoSEQ multiplex PCR. The top ten clones hold roughly a tenth of a sample with 330,000 or so clones, about nine tenths of them seen once. What was sequenced was peripheral blood. The source is a man in his thirties or forties with COVID-19, enrolled during active disease.

The CDR3 protein is CASSYRAGAYGYTF. The CDR3 region has the DNA TGTGCCAGCAGTTACCGCGCCGGTGCTTATGGCTACACCTTC. The V call is TRBV6-2 or TRBV6-3, the J call TRBJ1-2; the D is unclear. This CDR3 region has 14 residues. CDR1 MNHEY and CDR2 SVGEGT come from the germline V gene. Between the trimmed V and J ends, which lost 2 bases and 5 bases, there was a span of 12 bases.

The chain recombines TRBV5-4 with TRBJ2-7; maybe TRBD2 (5 bases). V gave up 1 base and J gave up 7 bases, with 21 bases separating them. The CDR3 runs 16 residues. Germline CDR1 SGHNT, CDR2 YYREEE (reference sequence). The DNA for the CDR3 is TGTGCCAGCAGCTTGATTCGTTCCGGGGATCCGGGGGAGCAGTACTTC. Translating gives CASSLIRSGDPGEQYF.

The chain couples TRBV7-3 to TRBJ2-3; 11 nucleotides line up with TRBD2. The CDR3 spans 21 residues. Germline CDR1 and CDR2: SGHTA and FQGTGA. V dropped 1 base and J dropped 3; count of bases not matched to a gene: 18. CDR3 DNA: TGTGCCAGCAGCTTAATCGCATTGGTGGGGCTAGCGGGAGGTGCGACAGATACGCAGTATTTT. Translating gives CASSLIALVGLAGGATDTQYF.

The chain carries TRBV7-8 and TRBJ2-2; 10 nucleotides agree with TRBD1. V gave up 2 bases and J gave up 4 bases; unmatched junction bases: 10. CDR3 length: 18 amino acids. Germline CDR1 is SGHVS and CDR2 is FQNEAQ. CDR3 in DNA: TGTGCCAGCAGCTTAAGGGCTGTGGGACAGGGGTTCACCGGGGAGCTGTTTTTT. Its protein is CASSLRAVGQGFTGELFF.

The rearrangement links TRBV3-1 (or the pseudogene TRBV3-2) to TRBJ2-5; 9 nucleotides agree with TRBD1. CDR3 length: 16 residues. CDR1 is LGHDT and CDR2 is YNNKEL in the germline V gene (reference sequence). V gave up 0 bases and J gave up 6 bases; unmatched junction bases: 8. The CDR3 DNA sequence: TGTGCCAGCAGCCAAGATCCCGGGACAGGGTTTCAGACCCAGTACTTC. Amino acid sequence: CASSQDPGTGFQTQYF.

The chain recombines TRBV20-1 with TRBJ1-2, with D uncertain. CDR1 is DFQATT and CDR2 is SNEGSKA in the germline V gene (reference sequence). Trimming left V 4 bases short and J 5 bases short, with 8 bases between. CDR3 length: 11 amino acids. Written as DNA, the CDR3 is TGCAGTGCTAATGGAGGGTATGGCTACACCTTC. Protein: CSANGGYGYTF.